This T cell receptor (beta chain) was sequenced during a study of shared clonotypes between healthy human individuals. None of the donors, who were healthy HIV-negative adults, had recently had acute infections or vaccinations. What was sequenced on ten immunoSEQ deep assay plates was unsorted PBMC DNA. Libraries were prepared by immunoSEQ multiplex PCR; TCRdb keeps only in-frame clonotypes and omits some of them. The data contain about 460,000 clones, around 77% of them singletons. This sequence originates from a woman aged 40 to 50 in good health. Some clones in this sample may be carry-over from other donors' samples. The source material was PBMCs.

In nucleotides, the CDR3 is TGCGCCAGCAGCCAACCGACAGCTAACTATGGCTACACCTTC. As protein: CASSQPTANYGYTF. The V call is TRBV4-1, the J call TRBJ1-2; a possible D gene is TRBD1 (5 bases). Per the germline V gene, CDR1 is MGHRA and CDR2 is YSYEKL. V dropped 2 bases and J dropped 0 bases, with 7 bases sitting between them. This CDR3 contains 14 residues.